One sample yielded the 21 T cell receptor beta chains listed below, sequenced in a study of blood T cell repertoires in COVID-19. The table came from immunoSEQ multiplex PCR; TCRdb's copy has only in-frame clones and leaves some out. This repertoire shows more than 250,000 clones, about nine tenths found once; its top ten account for under 2%. Sequenced: peripheral blood. The receptors were gathered from a woman in her thirties with COVID-19, enrolled during active disease.

The V gene is TRBV7-9, the J gene TRBJ2-7; D not resolved. V dropped 5 bases and J dropped 5 bases, with 10 bases sitting between them. From germline, CDR1 is SEHNR and CDR2 FQNEAQ (reference sequence). The CDR3 is 12 amino acids. CDR3 in amino acids: CASSPREDEQYF. CDR3 coding DNA: TGTGCCAGCAGCCCCCGAGAGGACGAGCAGTACTTC.

The chain joins TRBV6-6 to TRBJ1-6; 8 bases are shared with TRBD1. V lost 2 bases to trimming and J lost 7 bases; unmatched junction nucleotides: 4. The CDR3 runs to 15 residues. Germline CDR1 MNHNY, CDR2 SVGAGI (reference sequence). The CDR3, as DNA: TGTGCCAGCAGTTACCCAGGGGGCTTGAATTCACCCCTCCACTTT. This encodes CASSYPGGLNSPLHF.

This rearrangement joins TRBV9 to TRBJ2-5, with 9 bases fitting TRBD1. The V and J ends lost 1 base and 5 bases, in that order; junction bases with no gene match: 0. Germline V gene data show CDR1 as SGDLS and CDR2 as YYNGEE. This CDR3 has 13 amino acids. In DNA, the CDR3 is TGTGCCAGCAGCGTAACAGGGGGCGAGACCCAGTACTTC. Protein product: CASSVTGGETQYF.

This clone appeared a single time. V and J are TRBV18 and TRBJ1-1; the D is unclear. This CDR3 has 15 residues. Trimming stripped 4 bases from V and 0 bases from J, with 12 bases between. The germline gives CDR1 KGHSH, CDR2 LQKENI. This CDR3 reads CASSRSLNMNTEAFF. CDR3 coding DNA: TGTGCCAGCTCACGATCCTTAAACATGAACACTGAAGCTTTCTTT. The variable domain in full, with the rest retrieved from reference TRBV18 and TRBJ1-1, is NAGVMQNPRHLVRRRGQEARLRCSPMKGHSHVYWYRQLPEEGLKFMVYLQKENIIDESGMPKERFSAEFPKEGPSILRIQQVVRGDSAAYFCASSRSLNMNTEAFFGQGTRLTVV.

This chain uses TRBV20-1 with TRBJ2-1, with a possible D match to TRBD2 (5 bases). CDR3 length: 11 residues. Germline CDR1 DFQATT, CDR2 SNEGSKA (reference sequence). The CDR3 DNA reads as TGCAGCGGAGGAATCTACAATGAGCAGTTCTTC. This gives the protein CSGGIYNEQFF.

The chain has TRBV7-2 and TRBJ2-5, with a weak D call TRBD1 (6 bases). The CDR3 sequence is 13 residues long. The V end lost 1 base, the J end lost 5 bases, and 8 bases lay between the germline ends. Germline V lookup: CDR1 SGHTA, CDR2 FQGNSA. CDR3 DNA: TGTGCCAGCAGCTTAGGCAGGGGTGAGACCCAGTACTTC. The encoded protein is CASSLGRGETQYF.

The chain joins TRBV7-2 to TRBJ1-6; TRBD1 matches 10 bases. J lost 6 bases, V lost 3 bases, and 5 bases had no gene match. The CDR3 consists of 16 residues. The germline V gene encodes CDR1 SGHTA and CDR2 FQGNSA. CDR3 sequence (DNA): TGTGCCAGCAGCTTCGGGGACAGGGGCAGTAATTCACCCCTCCACTTT. It translates to CASSFGDRGSNSPLHF.

CDR3: CASSQIKAAGGHGEQFF. CDR3 sequence (DNA): TGTGCCAGCAGCCAGATCAAGGCGGCGGGGGGGCACGGTGAGCAGTTCTTC. The V and J genes are TRBV7-9 and TRBJ2-1, with TRBD2 matching 9 bases. Germline-derived CDR1 and CDR2 are SEHNR and FQNEAQ (reference sequence). The CDR3 consists of 17 residues. The junction had 17 bases not matched to a gene; V was cut back by 5 bases and J by 9 bases.

The chain joins TRBV7-9 to TRBJ1-2, with 10 bases lining up with TRBD1. The V segment lost 4 bases and the J segment 3 bases; nucleotides outside the gene matches: 8. The CDR3 has 16 amino acids. Per germline, CDR1 SEHNR and CDR2 FQNEAQ (reference sequence). CDR3 loop: CASSSDSTGGDYGYTF. The CDR3, as DNA: TGTGCCAGCAGCTCCGACTCGACAGGGGGCGACTATGGCTACACCTTC.

The chain joins TRBV5-1 to TRBJ1-1; TRBD1 aligns across 8 bases. Germline CDR1 and CDR2: SGHRS and YFSETQ. V was clipped by 4 bases and J by 2 bases; unmatched bases: 7. The CDR3 runs 15 residues. CDR3 amino acids: CASSQQGGINTEAFF. The CDR3 DNA reads TGCGCCAGCAGCCAACAGGGGGGGATCAACACTGAAGCTTTCTTT.

The rearrangement joins TRBV4-2 to TRBJ2-2; TRBD2 might be the D (5 bases). V lost 4 bases, J lost 3 bases, and 12 bases lay in between. The CDR3 has 15 residues. Germline V gives CDR1 LGHNA, CDR2 YNFKEQ. CDR3: CASSPRDYYTGELFF. CDR3 nucleotides: TGTGCCAGCAGCCCCCGGGATTATTACACCGGGGAGCTGTTTTTT.

This clone was seen just once. This chain connects TRBV10-3 to TRBJ2-7, with 9 nucleotides matching TRBD1. V was pared by 8 bases and J by 6 bases, with 11 bases of the junction left unmatched. Germline V gene sequence: CDR1 ENHRY, CDR2 SYGVKD. CDR3 length equals 14 residues. The CDR3 sequence: CAIRGDREGGEQYV. Here the CDR3 DNA reads TGTGCCATCCGAGGGGACAGGGAGGGGGGCGAGCAGTACGTC.

This clone was picked up a small number of times. The sample holds other DNA sequences that translate to the same CDR3. The chain carries TRBV6-5 and TRBJ2-6; 9 bases are shared with TRBD1. J lost 0 bases, V lost 6 bases, and 0 bases had no gene match. This CDR3 region has 15 residues. In germline, CDR1 is MNHEY, CDR2 SVGAGI. The CDR3 region is CASRTGGSGANVLTF. The CDR3 nucleotides read TGTGCCAGCAGGACAGGGGGCTCTGGGGCCAACGTCCTGACTTTC.

This clone appeared a few times. The rearrangement uses TRBV19 and TRBJ2-5, with a weak D call TRBD2 (7 bases). Trimming removed 2 bases from V and 3 bases from J, with 16 bases in between. The length of the CDR3 is 16 residues. Per the germline V gene, CDR1 is LNHDA and CDR2 is SQIVND (reference sequence). The CDR3 DNA reads TGTGCCAGTAGTATATTAGGGGGGGGCTTGGAAGAGACCCAGTACTTC. Its protein is CASSILGGGLEETQYF. The full variable domain, completed using reference TRBV19 and TRBJ2-5, is DGGITQSPKYLFRKEGQNVTLSCEQNLNHDAMYWYRQDPGQGLRLIYYSQIVNDFQKGDIAEGYSVSREKKESFPLTVTSAQKNPTAFYLCASSILGGGLEETQYFGPGTRLLVL.

This clone is a singleton in its sample. The gene calls are TRBV3-1 (or the pseudogene TRBV3-2) and TRBJ2-7; 10 nucleotides match TRBD2. The CDR3 is 17 amino acids. V dropped 0 bases and J dropped 1; count of bases not matched to a gene: 6. Germline V lookup: CDR1 LGHDT, CDR2 YNNKEL (reference sequence). The CDR3 loop reads CASSQDSIAGGSYEQYF. The CDR3 coding sequence is TGTGCCAGCAGCCAAGATTCGATAGCGGGGGGTTCCTACGAGCAGTACTTC.

The chain couples TRBV2 to TRBJ2-4; weak D call: TRBD2 (6 bases). Trimming stripped 11 bases from V and 8 bases from J, with 22 bases between. This CDR3 is built from 14 residues. In germline, CDR1 is SNHLY, CDR2 FYNNEI. CDR3 DNA: TGTGCCGTGGGACTGGTGCAGGGAAGGGACATTCAGTACTTC. Its protein product is CAVGLVQGRDIQYF.

A few counts support this clone. The rearrangement joins TRBV5-1 to TRBJ1-5; D ambiguous. Per germline, CDR1 SGHRS and CDR2 YFSETQ. The CDR3 totals 13 residues. Deletions cut 2 bases from V and 6 bases from J, with 9 bases between. This chain's CDR3 is CASSFYEGQPQHF. The DNA for the CDR3 is TGCGCCAGCAGCTTTTATGAGGGTCAGCCCCAGCATTTT.

The chain links TRBV6-6 to TRBJ1-1; no definite D call. Germline V CDR1 and CDR2: MNHNY, SVGAGI (reference sequence). The V gene lost 0 bases and the J gene lost 1 base, with 9 bases spanning the gap. The CDR3 length is 15 residues. DNA for the CDR3: TGTGCCAGCAGTTACTCGAGGCTGCAGAACACTGAAGCTTTCTTT. It yields the protein CASSYSRLQNTEAFF.

The V gene is TRBV30, the J gene TRBJ1-4, with D uncertain. Germline V gene data show CDR1 as GTSNPN and CDR2 as SVGIG (reference sequence). Trimming shortened V by 0 bases and J by 5 bases, and 10 bases separated the two germline ends. CDR3 length: 14 residues. DNA for the CDR3: TGTGCCTGGAGTGTACGAGGCGGGAATGAAAAACTGTTTTTT. It specifies CAWSVRGGNEKLFF.

This clone appeared a few times. The CDR3 DNA follows: TGTGCCAGTAGTTCAGTGGACAGGGGACGATATGGCTACACCTTC. This translates into CASSSVDRGRYGYTF. This chain uses TRBV19 with TRBJ1-2; 9 bases map to TRBD1. Trimming at V came to 5 bases and at J to 5 bases, leaving 9 bases not matched to a gene. From germline, CDR1 is LNHDA and CDR2 SQIVND (reference sequence). CDR3 length equals 15 residues.

This clone was seen a few times. The chain has TRBV5-5 and TRBJ2-7; 7 nucleotides agree with TRBD1. The CDR3 is 16 amino acids. V lost 0 bases and J lost 5; bases outside the gene matches: 11. Germline V lookup: CDR1 SGHKS, CDR2 YYEKEE (reference sequence). CDR3 DNA sequence: TGTGCCAGCAGCTTGGTGCCGGGGATAGACAGGGACGAGCAGTACGTC. It codes for CASSLVPGIDRDEQYV.